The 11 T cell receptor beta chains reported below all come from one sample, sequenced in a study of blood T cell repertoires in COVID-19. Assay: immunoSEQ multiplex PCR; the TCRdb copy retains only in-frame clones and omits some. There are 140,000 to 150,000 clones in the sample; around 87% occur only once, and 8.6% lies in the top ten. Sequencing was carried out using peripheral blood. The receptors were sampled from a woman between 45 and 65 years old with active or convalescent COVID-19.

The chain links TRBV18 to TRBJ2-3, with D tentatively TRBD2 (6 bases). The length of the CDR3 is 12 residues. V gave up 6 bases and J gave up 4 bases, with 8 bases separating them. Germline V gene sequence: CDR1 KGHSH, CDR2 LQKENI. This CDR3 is CASSPGADTQYF. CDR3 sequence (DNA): TGTGCCAGCTCTCCGGGGGCAGATACGCAGTATTTT.

Here the CDR3 DNA reads TGTGCCAGCAGCTCAACTAGACTAGCGGGAGTAGCCGAGCAGTACTTC. Its protein is CASSSTRLAGVAEQYF. V is TRBV11-1 and J is TRBJ2-7; TRBD2 aligns across 12 bases. The length of the CDR3 is 16 residues. After removal of 4 bases from V and 6 bases from J, the junction contained 10 bases not matched to a gene. Germline V gene data show CDR1 as SGHAT and CDR2 as FQDESV (reference sequence).

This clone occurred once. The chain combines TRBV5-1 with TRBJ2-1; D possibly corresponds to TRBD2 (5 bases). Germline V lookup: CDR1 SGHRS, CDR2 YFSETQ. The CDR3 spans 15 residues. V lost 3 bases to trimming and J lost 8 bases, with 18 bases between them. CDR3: CASSSGSPGQDEQFF. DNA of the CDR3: TGCGCCAGCAGCTCGGGGTCTCCGGGTCAGGATGAGCAGTTCTTC.

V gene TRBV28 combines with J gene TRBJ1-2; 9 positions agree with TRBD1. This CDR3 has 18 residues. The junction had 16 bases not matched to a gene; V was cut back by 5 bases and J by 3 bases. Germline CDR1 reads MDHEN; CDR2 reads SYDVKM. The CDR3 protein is CASSLDGFLGTGHYGYTF. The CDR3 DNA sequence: TGTGCCAGCAGTCTAGACGGATTTCTCGGGACAGGGCACTATGGCTACACCTTC.

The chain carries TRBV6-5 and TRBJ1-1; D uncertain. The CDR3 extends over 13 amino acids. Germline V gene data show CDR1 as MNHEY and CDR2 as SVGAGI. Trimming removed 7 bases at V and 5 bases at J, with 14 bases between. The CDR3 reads CASKKEGYTEAFF. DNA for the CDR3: TGTGCCAGCAAAAAAGAGGGCTATACTGAAGCTTTCTTT.

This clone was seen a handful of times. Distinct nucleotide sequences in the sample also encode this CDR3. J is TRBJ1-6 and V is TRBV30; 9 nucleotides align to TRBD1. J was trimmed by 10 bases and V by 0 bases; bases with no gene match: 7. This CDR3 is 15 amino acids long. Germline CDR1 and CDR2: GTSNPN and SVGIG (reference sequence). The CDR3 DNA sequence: TGTGCCTGGAGTGTACCCGGGACAGGGAACTCACCCCTCCACTTT. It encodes CAWSVPGTGNSPLHF.

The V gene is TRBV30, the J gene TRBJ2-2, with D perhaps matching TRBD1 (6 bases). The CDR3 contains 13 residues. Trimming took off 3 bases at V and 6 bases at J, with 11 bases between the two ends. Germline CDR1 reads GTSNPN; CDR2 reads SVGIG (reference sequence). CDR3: CAWRNRAAGELFF. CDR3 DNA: TGTGCCTGGAGAAACAGGGCGGCCGGGGAGCTGTTTTTT.

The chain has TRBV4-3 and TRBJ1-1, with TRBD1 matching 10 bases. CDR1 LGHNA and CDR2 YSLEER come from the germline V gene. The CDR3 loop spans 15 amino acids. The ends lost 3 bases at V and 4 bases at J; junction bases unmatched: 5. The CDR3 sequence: CASSQPGTGVTEAFF. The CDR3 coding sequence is TGCGCCAGCAGCCAGCCCGGGACAGGGGTCACTGAAGCTTTCTTT.

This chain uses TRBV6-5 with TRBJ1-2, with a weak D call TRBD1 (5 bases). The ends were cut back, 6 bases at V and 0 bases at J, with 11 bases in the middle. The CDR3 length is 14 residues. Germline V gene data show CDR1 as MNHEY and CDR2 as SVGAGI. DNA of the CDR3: TGTGCCAGCAGAAACAGGATAGCTAACTATGGCTACACCTTC. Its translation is CASRNRIANYGYTF.

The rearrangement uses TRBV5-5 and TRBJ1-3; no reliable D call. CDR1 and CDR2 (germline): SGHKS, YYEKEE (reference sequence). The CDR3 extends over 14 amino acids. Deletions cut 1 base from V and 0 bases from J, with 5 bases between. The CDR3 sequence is CASSLILSGNTIYF. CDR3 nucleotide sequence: TGTGCCAGCAGCTTGATCCTCTCTGGAAACACCATATATTTT.

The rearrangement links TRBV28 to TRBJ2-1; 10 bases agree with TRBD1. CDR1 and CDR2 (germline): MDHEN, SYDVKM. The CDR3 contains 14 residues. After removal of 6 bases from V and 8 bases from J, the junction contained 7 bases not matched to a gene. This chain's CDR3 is CASSAGTGVHEQFF. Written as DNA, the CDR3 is TGTGCCAGCAGCGCCGGGACAGGGGTGCATGAGCAGTTCTTC.